A single T cell receptor beta chain is shown here with its context. Germline CDR1 reads SGDLS; CDR2 reads YYNGEE. V shed 0 bases and J shed 0 bases, with 10 bases lying between them. The CDR3 covers 15 residues. Repertoires were generated with immunoSEQ multiplex PCR, while TCRdb's copy carries only in-frame clones and drops some. The sample records approximately 100,000 clones, almost 90% being singletons. This specimen belongs to a study of blood T cell repertoires in COVID-19. Study information: Specimens from acute and convalescent COVID-19 originated in the United States, Italy and Spain.

The chain combines TRBV9 with TRBJ2-7; D might be TRBD1 (7 bases). The sequenced sample consisted of peripheral blood. This receptor was identified in a human donor in a cohort sampled during active COVID-19. CDR3 DNA sequence: TGTGCCAGCAGCGTAGGGGGGGACAGCTCCTACGAGCAGTACTTC. Translating gives CASSVGGDSSYEQYF. The full variable domain, with the rest looked up from reference TRBV9 and TRBJ2-7, is DSGVTQTPKHLITATGQRVTLRCSPRSGDLSVYWYQQSLDQGLQFLIQYYNGEERAKGNILERFSAQQFPDLHSELNLSSLELGDSALYFCASSVGGDSSYEQYFGPGTRLTVT.